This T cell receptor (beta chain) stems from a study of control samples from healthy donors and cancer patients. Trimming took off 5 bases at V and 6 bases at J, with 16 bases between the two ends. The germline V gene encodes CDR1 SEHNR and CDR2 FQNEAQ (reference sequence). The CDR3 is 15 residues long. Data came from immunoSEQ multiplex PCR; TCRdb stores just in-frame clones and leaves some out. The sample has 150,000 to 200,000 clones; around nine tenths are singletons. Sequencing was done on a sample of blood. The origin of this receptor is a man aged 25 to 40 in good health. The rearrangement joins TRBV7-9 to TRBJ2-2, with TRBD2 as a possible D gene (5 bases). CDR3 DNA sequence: TGTGCCAGCAGCGCCTATTACGGGGATTCCGGGGAGCTGTTTTTT. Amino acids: CASSAYYGDSGELFF.